This entry concerns a single T cell receptor beta chain. What it binds is not known. After removal of 5 bases from V and 7 bases from J, the junction contained 6 bases not matched to a gene. Germline CDR1 reads SGHTA; CDR2 reads FQGTGA. The CDR3 spans 15 residues. The sample originates from a study of CD8+CD57+ T cells in acquired aplastic anemia. General study findings and limits: Controls and patients did not differ significantly in CD8+ Simpson's diversity.

It was genomic DNA that served as the template for profiling TCR beta VDJ and CDR3. TCRdb re-called the reads through MiXCR, storing one row per CDR3 protein. The table shows some 210,000 distinct CDR3 sequences, with over 60% occurring only once. The TCR comes from a human donor in good health. Sequenced material: sorted CD4+, CD8+, or CD8+CD57+ T cells (not recorded which) from PBMCs. V is TRBV7-3 and J is TRBJ1-6; 9 bases match TRBD1. The CDR3 region is CASSRVGQGNSPLHF. The DNA for the CDR3 is TGTGCCAGCAGCCGGGTGGGACAGGGAAATTCACCCCTCCACTTT.